Below are 4 T cell receptor beta chains sequenced from a single sample in a study of graft-versus-host responses after intestinal transplantation. Sequencing was performed with immunoSEQ multiplex PCR; in TCRdb, only in-frame clones are kept and a portion is missing. This repertoire shows more than 85,000 clones, about 92% found once; its top ten account for roughly 2%. These TCRs' antigens remain unknown. The sequencing used unstimulated CD8+ T cells sorted from spleen or lymph node cells, collected before intestinal transplant. These receptors were collected from a human donor who received an intestinal transplant.

The chain links TRBV6-5 to TRBJ2-1, with D possibly being TRBD1 (6 bases). The CDR3 has 14 amino acids. Trimming left V 3 bases short and J 6 bases short, with 12 bases between. Germline loops: CDR1 MNHEY, CDR2 SVGAGI. The CDR3 sequence: CASSYSRGSNEQFF. Here the CDR3 DNA reads TGTGCCAGCAGTTATTCCAGGGGCTCCAATGAGCAGTTCTTC.

The genes are TRBV7-2 and TRBJ1-6, with 7 bases that match TRBD1. Germline loops: CDR1 SGHTA, CDR2 FQGNSA. The trim removed 1 base at V and 6 bases at J, leaving 3 bases unmatched. This CDR3 has 15 residues. The CDR3, as DNA: TGTGCCAGCAGCTTAGGTCGGGACAGTAATTCACCCCTCCACTTT. Protein sequence: CASSLGRDSNSPLHF.

The chain carries TRBV4-3 and TRBJ2-3; TRBD1 aligns across 10 bases. Germline V gives CDR1 LGHNA, CDR2 YSLEER. The CDR3 extends over 16 amino acids. The trim removed 4 bases at V and 3 bases at J, leaving 7 bases unmatched. CDR3 loop: CASSPAGTGETDTQYF. In DNA, the CDR3 is TGCGCCAGCAGCCCAGCCGGGACAGGGGAGACAGATACGCAGTATTTT.

V and J are TRBV5-5 and TRBJ2-7, with 12 positions matching TRBD1. The V gene's germline CDR1 is SGHKS and CDR2 YYEKEE (reference sequence). The CDR3 is 14 amino acids. Trimming at V came to 3 bases and at J to 4 bases, leaving 2 bases not matched to a gene. As DNA, the CDR3 is TGTGCCAGCAGCTGGGGACAGGGGGCGTACGAGCAGTACTTC. Residues: CASSWGQGAYEQYF.